The 9 T cell receptor beta chains listed next were all sequenced from one sample in a study of blood T cell repertoires in COVID-19. TCRdb keeps only in-frame clones here, not all; method: immunoSEQ multiplex PCR. Of 200,000 or so clones detected, 88% appear once; the ten largest clones hold 2.5% to 3%. The sample was PBMCs or T cells enriched from blood (not recorded which). The origin of the receptors is a woman aged 25 to 39 who had recovered from COVID-19.

This chain joins TRBV7-3 and TRBJ2-3; possibly TRBD1 for D (6 bases). The CDR3 has 15 residues. Trimming took 2 bases from V and 0 from J, leaving 9 bases between them. CDR1 is SGHTA and CDR2 is FQGTGA in the germline V gene. DNA of the CDR3: TGTGCCAGCAGCTTATTGGGGGCTAGCACAGATACGCAGTATTTT. Translated: CASSLLGASTDTQYF. Combining the CDR3 with reference TRBV7-3 and TRBJ2-3 gives the whole variable domain GAGVSQTPSNKVTEKGKYVELRCDPISGHTALYWYRQSLGQGPEFLIYFQGTGAADDSGLPNDRFFAVRPEGSVSTLKIQRTERGDSAVYLCASSLLGASTDTQYFGPGTRLTVL.

This sequence joins TRBV11-3 and TRBJ1-3; D remains ambiguous. Deletions cut 1 base from V and 1 base from J, with 8 bases between. The CDR3 consists of 15 residues. CDR1 and CDR2 from the germline V gene are SGHNT and YENEEA. The CDR3 nucleotides read TGTGCCAGCAGCTTAGGCCCGGGTTCTGGAAACACCATATATTTT. Translated, it gives CASSLGPGSGNTIYF.

V gene TRBV3-1 (or the pseudogene TRBV3-2) combines with J gene TRBJ1-4, with 7 nucleotides matching TRBD1. This CDR3 region has 16 residues. The V segment lost 0 bases and the J segment 5 bases; nucleotides outside the gene matches: 6. CDR1 LGHDT and CDR2 YNNKEL come from the germline V gene (reference sequence). DNA for the CDR3: TGTGCCAGCAGCCAAGAGGGGGCAGGGGGAAATGAAAAACTGTTTTTT. It codes for CASSQEGAGGNEKLFF.

Comments on this clone: The sample holds other DNA sequences that translate to the same CDR3. CDR3 sequence: CASSLEGGGGNQPQHF. Here the CDR3 DNA reads TGCGCCAGCAGCTTGGAAGGGGGCGGAGGGAATCAGCCCCAGCATTTT. The rearrangement uses TRBV5-1 and TRBJ1-5, with 7 bases lining up with TRBD1. V shed 0 bases, J shed 4 bases, and the junction held 7 bases outside the gene matches. The CDR3 has 16 residues. Germline loops: CDR1 SGHRS, CDR2 YFSETQ.

The chain combines TRBV2 with TRBJ2-7, with 7 bases matching TRBD1. Germline assignment: CDR1 SNHLY and CDR2 FYNNEI. This CDR3 has 14 amino acids. Trimming cost V 6 bases and J 0 bases; bases outside gene matches: 5. CDR3 sequence reads: CASSAGTDSYEQYF. The CDR3 coding sequence is TGTGCCAGCAGCGCCGGGACAGACTCCTACGAGCAGTACTTC.

The rearrangement uses TRBV12-5 and TRBJ2-5; 7 nucleotides line up with TRBD1. Germline values: CDR1 LGHNT, CDR2 FRNRAP. Unmatched junction bases numbered 22, after V lost 7 bases and J lost 5 bases. This CDR3 has 18 amino acids. The CDR3 DNA reads as TGTGCTAGTGAGGGTTTATGCCCAAACGGACAGGTCTTCGAGACCCAGTACTTC. Translating it yields CASEGLCPNGQVFETQYF.

The chain couples TRBV3-1 (or the pseudogene TRBV3-2) to TRBJ2-5, with 10 bases lining up with TRBD2. The V segment lost 1 base and the J segment 5 bases; nucleotides outside the gene matches: 10. Germline V gene data show CDR1 as LGHDT and CDR2 as YNNKEL (reference sequence). This CDR3 region has 17 residues. The CDR3 spells CASSQGGNLAGAETQYF. The CDR3 DNA reads as TGTGCCAGCAGCCAAGGGGGTAACCTAGCGGGGGCGGAGACCCAGTACTTC.

This chain links TRBV14 with TRBJ2-7, with 7 bases matching TRBD1. The germline V gene has CDR1 SGHDN and CDR2 FVKESK. V lost 3 bases, J lost 3 bases, and 8 bases stayed unmatched. The CDR3 covers 15 residues. The CDR3 DNA reads as TGTGCCAGCAGCCAGACCTGGACAGGAAGCTACGAGCAGTACTTC. Its protein is CASSQTWTGSYEQYF. Full variable domain (rest looked up from reference TRBV14 and TRBJ2-7): EAGVTQFPSHSVIEKGQTVTLRCDPISGHDNLYWYRRVMGKEIKFLLHFVKESKQDESGMPNNRFLAERTGGTYSTLKVQPAELEDSGVYFCASSQTWTGSYEQYFGPGTRLTVT.

This clone was found once. The gene calls are TRBV6-2 or TRBV6-3 and TRBJ2-2; tentative D call: TRBD2 (6 bases). V shed 4 bases and J shed 6 bases, with 15 bases lying between them. CDR1 MNHEY and CDR2 SVGEGT come from the germline V gene. The CDR3 loop spans 15 amino acids. The chain's CDR3 is CASSSPTRSAGELFF. DNA of the CDR3: TGTGCCAGCAGTTCCCCGACTAGATCGGCCGGGGAGCTGTTTTTT.